This is a list of T cell receptor beta chains from one sample in a study of relationships among human T cell subsets. TCRdb analysed the multiplex PCR reads with MiXCR anew, one entry per CDR3 protein. The profile shows some 4,600 distinct CDR3 sequences, about four fifths of them singletons. The sequenced material came from total T cells sorted from blood. All receptors derive from a man aged 40-50 years in good health. Both conserved end residues are part of each CDR3. D genes are given only for firm matches. Size tells how often a clone was seen (once, few, many) or the class of an expanded clone, and some rows leave it out.

TRBJ2-3 TRBV10-3 - - CAISEAGNTQYF TGTGCCATCAGTGAAGCAGGGAATACGCAGTATTTT
TRBJ2-1 TRBV29-1 - - CSVDTGESDEQFF TGCAGCGTTGATACGGGAGAAAGTGATGAGCAGTTCTTC
TRBJ2-5 TRBV7-2 - - CASSLVGLTSETQYF TGTGCCAGCAGCTTAGTGGGACTTACCTCGGAGACCCAGTACTTC
TRBJ1-5 TRBV5-1 - - CASSATGLPQPQHF TGCGCCAGCAGCGCCACAGGGCTGCCTCAGCCCCAGCATTTT
TRBJ2-3 TRBV2 few - CASSALSNTDTQYF TGTGCCAGCAGTGCTTTAAGTAACACAGATACGCAGTATTTT
TRBJ1-1 TRBV10-3 - TRBD1 CAIRKDRENTEAFF TGTGCCATCAGAAAGGACAGGGAGAACACTGAAGCTTTCTTT
TRBJ1-1 TRBV18 few - CASSPEGGMNTEAFF TGTGCCAGCTCACCGGAGGGCGGCATGAACACTGAAGCTTTCTTT
TRBJ1-5 TRBV4-2 - - CASSQKSDSNQPQHF TGTGCCAGCAGCCAAAAGTCCGATAGCAATCAGCCCCAGCATTTT
TRBJ2-1 TRBV19 - TRBD1 CASSALSRGRRDSEQFF TGTGCCAGTAGTGCGCTGTCCAGGGGGCGGAGGGATAGTGAGCAGTTCTTC
TRBJ2-3 TRBV2 - TRBD1 CASSGGQGKDTQYF TGTGCCAGCAGTGGTGGACAGGGAAAGGATACGCAGTATTTT
TRBJ2-3 TRBV6-5 - TRBD1 CASSGQGGTQYF TGTGCCAGCAGTGGACAGGGTGGGACGCAGTATTTT
TRBJ2-7 TRBV27 few - CASKGHHREQYF TGTGCCAGCAAGGGACACCATAGGGAGCAGTACTTC
TRBJ2-5 TRBV7-9 few - CASSLDSGGGTQYF TGTGCCAGCAGCTTAGACTCCGGTGGTGGGACCCAGTACTTC
TRBJ2-5 TRBV5-4 - TRBD1 CASTNQLGQSQEAQYF TGTGCCAGCACCAACCAACTGGGACAGTCACAAGAGGCCCAGTACTTC
TRBJ2-4 TRBV29-1 - TRBD2 CSVVSGGDIQYF TGCAGCGTTGTATCCGGGGGGGACATTCAGTACTTC
TRBJ2-5 TRBV7-9 once - CASSPGVRIWVQETQYF TGTGCCAGCAGTCCAGGCGTCCGCATTTGGGTCCAAGAGACCCAGTACTTC
TRBJ2-3 TRBV29-1 few TRBD1 CSVEDPGQLTDTQYF TGCAGCGTTGAAGATCCGGGACAGCTCACAGATACGCAGTATTTT
TRBJ2-5 TRBV28 - - CASSLSDRHGTQYF TGTGCCAGCAGTTTAAGCGACCGCCATGGGACCCAGTACTTC
TRBJ1-1 TRBV5-4 few TRBD1 CASRRWGTGMVNTEAFF TGTGCCAGCAGGCGATGGGGGACAGGGATGGTGAACACTGAAGCTTTCTTT
TRBJ2-7 TRBV29-1 - - CSAAGFGALLDEQYF TGCAGCGCCGCCGGGTTCGGGGCCTTACTTGACGAGCAGTACTTC
TRBJ2-7 TRBV19 once TRBD2 CASRLGTSVDEQYF TGTGCCAGTAGACTTGGGACTAGCGTTGACGAGCAGTACTTC
TRBJ1-1 TRBV28 few - CASSIGTLNTEAFF TGTGCCAGCAGTATAGGGACTCTGAACACTGAAGCTTTCTTT
TRBJ2-6 TRBV7-9 - - CTSSAAGSGANVLTF TGTACCAGCAGCGCGGCCGGCTCTGGGGCCAACGTCCTGACTTTC
TRBJ1-2 TRBV10-3 - TRBD1 CAISLQGMYGYTF TGTGCCATCAGCCTACAGGGGATGTATGGCTACACCTTC
TRBJ1-1 TRBV20-1 - TRBD1 CSAAGTGEVEAFF TGCAGTGCTGCCGGGACAGGGGAGGTTGAAGCTTTCTTT
TRBJ2-1 TRBV19 - TRBD1 CASSRGQGYSYNEQFF TGTGCCAGTAGCCGAGGACAGGGGTACTCCTACAATGAGCAGTTCTTC
TRBJ2-1 TRBV28 - TRBD2 CASSLPRLAAYNEQFF TGTGCCAGCAGTCTTCCAAGACTAGCGGCTTACAATGAGCAGTTCTTC
TRBJ1-1 TRBV4-1 - - CASSQDRQFEAFF TGCGCCAGCAGCCAAGATCGCCAGTTTGAAGCTTTCTTT